This T cell receptor (beta chain) was captured in a study of T cells in women clearing cervical HPV infection listed by TCRdb under 2018. Background for the entire study: The cases were 25 to 30 women with histologically confirmed HPV16-related CIN3 or worse, and 2 of these cases were invasive cancers. The parent cohort enrolled 10,000 or so women aged 18 or older in Guanacaste, Costa Rica, during about 1993 to 1995 and followed them for more than 6 years. This exploratory proof-of-principle case-control study, nested within the Guanacaste HPV Natural History Study in Costa Rica, compared TCR repertoires among women with different cervical HPV16 outcomes. Among cases, blood sampling came a median of approximately 150 days after lesion detection, with an interquartile range of about 80 to 220 days. Blood from cases was drawn at the visit where the lesion was first identified, while blood from controls was drawn once the infection was no longer detected. Cases were matched to controls by age within five years and by the year the sample was collected. Five blinded duplicates per group were added as quality controls, so that some 60 samples were obtained: 50 or so participants and some 10 replicates. HLA typing was available for only a few women, so HLA type could not be excluded as a confounder. Cases had a median age of about 34 years and controls had a median age of about 41, with no significant differences in baseline characteristics. Controls were over 20 women whose single incident HPV16 infection cleared within 12 months without precancer or cancer developing. The paper as a whole reports these results and caveats: The cross-sectional design could not show whether associations preceded infection or resulted from it; effector/memory subsets and HPV-specific T cells were not isolated. Random forest classifiers combining richness and V gene abundances distinguished cases from controls with an estimated AUC of more than 0.75. Because T-cell numbers per sample were unknown, differences in richness could reflect varying T-cell content rather than repertoire biology. CIN3+ cases had significantly higher TCR repertoire richness than controls across sequencing depths, but evenness did not differ between the groups. Cases had lower TRBV6-7 relative abundance than controls (approximately 0.11% versus 0.16%; Bonferroni P = 0.0008).

A remark on this clone: What this receptor recognizes is not known. The CDR3 end falls 3 residues outside the read, so it is completed with the germline J gene.

Every participant had a single incident cervical HPV16 infection, and women with prevalent HPV16 infections were excluded. Cervical HPV DNA was detected by MY09/MY11 PCR and genotyped by dot-blot hybridization. Under 17 mL of heparinized blood was centrifuged, after which the buffy coat was aliquoted, frozen at -30 degrees C, and then stored at -80 degrees C. QIAGEN kits were used to extract genomic DNA from the buffy coat specimens. The immunoSEQ assay used multiplex PCR to amplify TCR beta CDR3 regions from an average of around 1,200 ng of genomic DNA per sample. Primer bias was corrected in the assay by using a complete synthetic TCR repertoire to establish an amplification baseline. The amplicons were sequenced on the Illumina platform. Concerning the study's data processing: Error correction of the sequences involved clustering with frequency ratios plus a modified nearest-neighbor algorithm, after which the sequences were analyzed in the immunoSEQ Analyzer using IMGT gene definitions. TCR richness and evenness were averaged over 20 rarefaction repeats at each rarefaction depth, excluding samples with fewer sequences than the depth. V, D and J gene relative abundances were compared between groups with Wilcoxon rank sum tests, applying FDR correction. In the blinded duplicates, the intraclass correlation was around 96% for TCR richness and averaged around 80% across 65 to 75 gene segments. This is the immuneACCESS table as TCRdb keeps it, with only in-frame sequences that have V and J called. A part of the clones is gone; compared with another copy, unresolved V genes explain less than half, and the rest is unexplained. That table is the source of V, J and clone size, and D and trimming were worked out from the DNA. This specimen's table enumerates 40,000 or so clones. The top ten hold 5.8% of the sample.

There are 15 amino acids in the CDR3, from cysteine to phenylalanine inclusive. The CDR3 was read in part: 36 bases, with the frame set at base 1. Sequences DFQATT (CDR1) and SNEGSKA (CDR2) are obtained from the germline V gene (reference sequence). Sequencing used blood buffy coat. The sequence links TRBV20-1 to TRBJ2-2; TRBD1 is perhaps the D gene, given 5 matching bases. This clonotype originated in a woman between 18 and 75 years old with a cervical HPV16 infection that either progressed to CIN3+ or cleared (not recorded which). The CDR3 corresponds to CSARDGSSGANVLFF. The sequenced CDR3 bases are TGCAGTGCTAGAGACGGAAGCTCTGGGGCCAACGTG.